What follows is one TCR beta chain and its context. This sample stems from a study of technical replicates of blood from a few donors. The assay was immunoSEQ multiplex PCR, and TCRdb's table has in-frame clones only and misses some. The sample has 70,000 to 95,000 clones, around 97% seen once. Trimming took 0 bases from V and 8 from J; bases not matched to a gene: 3. The CDR3 covers 14 residues. The germline gives CDR1 SGDLS, CDR2 YYNGEE. This clonotype originated in a human donor in good health. The sequenced material came from T cells isolated from PBMCs. The rearrangement joins TRBV9 to TRBJ1-4, with TRBD1 matching over 8 bases. This CDR3 is CASSVAAGGEKLFF. The CDR3 nucleotides are TGTGCCAGCAGCGTAGCAGCAGGGGGCGAAAAACTGTTTTTT.